The sequence of this T cell receptor beta chain was determined in a study of control samples from healthy donors and cancer patients. Trimming removed 3 bases from V and 10 bases from J, with 19 bases in between. The length of the CDR3 is 15 residues. From germline, CDR1 is LGHDT and CDR2 YNNKEL (reference sequence). Measured with immunoSEQ multiplex PCR; TCRdb has only the in-frame clones, and not every one. The table shows approximately 120,000 clones, with around 87% occurring only once. The chain links TRBV3-1 (or the pseudogene TRBV3-2) to TRBJ2-1; a weak D match, TRBD2 (6 bases). Sequencing was performed on blood. The TCR sequence derives from a man aged 55 to 69 in good health. CDR3 sequence reads: CASSHAIGTSPEQFF. The CDR3 bases are TGTGCCAGCAGCCACGCAATCGGGACTTCTCCCGAGCAGTTCTTC.